Reported below is one T cell receptor beta chain. Its target is not known. These data originate in a study of OX40 agonist ivuxolimab in advanced cancers. Study context: Each dose-escalation patient presented with hepatocellular carcinoma, melanoma, renal cell or head and neck cancer. Study-wide results and caveats: Expanded clones were, on average, more numerous among CD8+ T cells than CD4+.

Libraries were prepared by immunoSEQ multiplex PCR; TCRdb keeps only in-frame clonotypes and omits some of them. The sample has 90,000 to 150,000 clones, more than 80% seen once; the top ten hold 0.55%. The CDR3 runs to 16 residues. From germline, CDR1 is SEHNR and CDR2 FQNEAQ (reference sequence). V shed 1 base and J shed 0 bases, with 9 bases lying between them. Specimen: CD4+ or CD8+ T cells sorted from blood, collected in a trial of the OX40 agonist ivuxolimab. The chain carries TRBV7-9 and TRBJ2-2; D is unresolved. The receptor was derived from an adult with an advanced solid tumor such as melanoma, head and neck, liver or kidney cancer. The CDR3 here is CASSLGHYTNTGELFF. The DNA for the CDR3 is TGTGCCAGCAGCTTAGGTCACTACACGAACACCGGGGAGCTGTTTTTT.